Each of the 28 T cell receptor beta chains below was sequenced from the same sample in a study of neoadjuvant anti-PD-1 for oral cavity cancer (dated by TCRdb to the early 2020s). The library was produced with the immunoSEQ multiplex PCR assay. The immuneACCESS repertoire file appears here via TCRdb, limited to in-frame rearrangements. These files lack a portion of the clones; in checked studies, under half of the deficit traces to unresolved V genes, and the cause of the others is not known. The sample contains over 11,000 clones, roughly four fifths of them found a single time. The ten largest make up approximately 2.2% of the sample. The time point label, as the study defines it: after neoadjuvant nivolumab, at surgical resection. This specimen was PBMCs, taken after nivolumab (anti-PD-1) treatment. These receptors were collected from a person aged 40-85 years with oral cavity squamous cell carcinoma.

CDR3 nucleotide sequence: TGTGCCACCTTCAGGGGTAAAACTGAAGCTTTCTTT. Translated, it gives CATFRGKTEAFF. This chain links TRBV6-5 with TRBJ1-1; D is possibly TRBD1 (6 bases). V shed 10 bases and J shed 5 bases, with 14 bases lying between them. The CDR3 covers 12 residues. CDR1 MNHEY and CDR2 SVGAGI come from the germline V gene.

This clone was seen only a few times. The J gene is TRBJ1-2, the V gene TRBV6-1; TRBD1 matches 8 bases. CDR1 MNHNS and CDR2 SASEGT come from the germline V gene. There are 13 residues in the CDR3. V lost 6 bases, J lost 4 bases, and 4 bases stayed unmatched. The CDR3 sequence is CASRIDRGYGYTF. CDR3 nucleotide sequence: TGTGCCAGCAGAATAGACAGGGGCTATGGCTACACCTTC.

The chain combines TRBV7-9 with TRBJ2-1, with TRBD2 matching 10 bases. Germline-derived CDR1 and CDR2 are SEHNR and FQNEAQ (reference sequence). V lost 1 base and J lost 5; bases outside the gene matches: 2. The CDR3 is made up of 15 amino acids. In DNA form, the CDR3 reads TGTGCCAGCAGCTTAGAGCTAGCGGGAGACAATGAGCAGTTCTTC. Protein sequence: CASSLELAGDNEQFF. The full variable domain, its missing parts supplied by reference TRBV7-9 and TRBJ2-1, is DTGVSQNPRHKITKRGQNVTFRCDPISEHNRLYWYRQTLGQGPEFLTYFQNEAQLEKSRLLSDRFSAERPKGSFSTLEIQRTEQGDSAMYLCASSLELAGDNEQFFGPGTRLTVL.

V and J are TRBV11-2 and TRBJ1-1; D is perhaps TRBD1 (6 bases). The CDR3 length is 17 residues. Trimming stripped 4 bases from V and 0 bases from J, with 18 bases between. Germline V gene sequence: CDR1 SGHAT, CDR2 FQNNGV. The CDR3 DNA is TGTGCCAGCAGCTCTATACAGGGTGGGGCCTTGAACACTGAAGCTTTCTTT. This translates into CASSSIQGGALNTEAFF.

The J gene is TRBJ1-5, the V gene TRBV19, with a tentative D call TRBD1 (5 bases). CDR1 and CDR2 from the germline V gene are LNHDA and SQIVND (reference sequence). CDR3 size: 14 residues. Trimming removed 1 base at V and 1 base at J, with 5 bases between. The CDR3 nucleotides are TGTGCCAGTAGTATAGGACAGAGCAATCAGCCCCAGCATTTT. Translated: CASSIGQSNQPQHF.

This chain connects TRBV28 to TRBJ1-5; D not resolved. This CDR3 comprises 13 residues. Per germline, CDR1 MDHEN and CDR2 SYDVKM. Between the trimmed V and J ends, which lost 8 bases and 10 bases, there was a span of 18 bases. The CDR3 spells CASLQAVSLPQHF. Here the CDR3 DNA reads TGTGCCAGCCTCCAGGCGGTAAGCCTACCCCAGCATTTT. The entire variable domain, with the rest obtained from reference TRBV28 and TRBJ1-5, is as follows: DVKVTQSSRYLVKRTGEKVFLECVQDMDHENMFWYRQDPGLGLRLIYFSYDVKMKEKGDIPEGYSVSREKKERFSLILESASTNQTSMYLCASLQAVSLPQHFGDGTRLSIL.

The V gene is TRBV14, the J gene TRBJ2-2; 9 positions agree with TRBD1. Trimming took 4 bases from V and 7 from J; bases not matched to a gene: 7. Germline CDR1 is SGHDN and CDR2 is FVKESK. This CDR3 has 15 residues. The CDR3 region is CASSLGTGYSGELFF. The DNA for the CDR3 is TGTGCCAGCAGCCTCGGGACAGGGTATAGCGGGGAGCTGTTTTTT.

The chain couples TRBV5-1 to TRBJ2-1; 11 nucleotides agree with TRBD1. Trimming took 1 base from V and 1 from J; bases not matched to a gene: 4. Looked up from germline, CDR1 is SGHRS and CDR2 is YFSETQ. This CDR3 has 17 residues. The CDR3, as DNA: TGCGCCAGCAGCTTGAGGGACAGGGGGTTTTCCTACAATGAGCAGTTCTTC. Translation: CASSLRDRGFSYNEQFF.

This clone was seen a few times. V gene TRBV16 combines with J gene TRBJ1-2, with a possible D match to TRBD1 (5 bases). V lost 1 base and J lost 4, with 10 bases in between. In germline, CDR1 is KGHSY, CDR2 FQNENV. The CDR3 spans 14 residues. The CDR3 reads CASSQYSGGYGYTF. In DNA form, the CDR3 reads TGTGCCAGCAGCCAATACTCGGGGGGCTATGGCTACACCTTC.

The chain is built from TRBV6-1 and TRBJ1-2, with D maybe TRBD1 (5 bases). The CDR3 is made up of 15 amino acids. CDR1 is MNHNS and CDR2 is SASEGT in the germline V gene. V was pared by 6 bases and J by 3 bases, with 17 bases between. In DNA, the CDR3 is TGTGCCAGCAGCCCCTGGGACCAGGGCGACTATGGCTACACCTTC. Encoded protein: CASSPWDQGDYGYTF.

The chain joins TRBV7-9 to TRBJ2-5; 10 bases are shared with TRBD2. Germline values: CDR1 SEHNR, CDR2 FQNEAQ (reference sequence). This CDR3 comprises 16 residues. J gave up 5 bases and V 4 bases, and 10 bases lay outside the gene matches. This CDR3 reads CASSSAAGGPGETQYF. The CDR3 DNA is TGTGCCAGCAGCTCCGCAGCGGGAGGGCCGGGGGAGACCCAGTACTTC.

The chain uses TRBV30 and TRBJ1-3, with D tentatively TRBD1 (6 bases). There are 13 residues in the CDR3. Germline lookup yields CDR1 GTSNPN and CDR2 SVGIG (reference sequence). V lost 0 bases and J 4 bases, leaving 7 bases between the germline ends. DNA for the CDR3: TGTGCCTGGAGTGTAACAGGGGGAAACACCATATATTTT. The encoded protein is CAWSVTGGNTIYF.

This clone was counted once. Within the sample, other DNA sequences also encode this same CDR3. The chain has TRBV19 and TRBJ1-1; weak D call: TRBD1 (5 bases). Germline lookup yields CDR1 LNHDA and CDR2 SQIVND (reference sequence). V was pared by 3 bases and J by 1 base, with 9 bases between. The CDR3 has 14 residues. CDR3 coding DNA: TGTGCCAGTAGTATTTCTGGGGCGAACACTGAAGCTTTCTTT. Its translation: CASSISGANTEAFF.

The V and J genes are TRBV5-1 and TRBJ2-4; TRBD1 matches 9 bases. There are 15 residues in the CDR3. Trimming removed 3 bases from V and 7 bases from J; junction bases left unmatched: 8. Germline V lookup: CDR1 SGHRS, CDR2 YFSETQ. CDR3 region: CASSWGRQGDNIQYF. The CDR3 region has the DNA TGCGCCAGCAGCTGGGGGAGACAGGGGGACAACATTCAGTACTTC.

This rearrangement joins TRBV6-5 to TRBJ1-6; D gene unclear. This CDR3 comprises 15 residues. Germline lookup yields CDR1 MNHEY and CDR2 SVGAGI. Trimming stripped 2 bases from V and 9 bases from J, with 14 bases between. CDR3 loop: CASSYAWATGSPLHF. In DNA form, the CDR3 reads TGTGCCAGCAGTTACGCCTGGGCCACGGGTTCACCCCTCCACTTT.

The gene calls are TRBV2 and TRBJ1-5; D call uncertain. The V end was cut by 3 bases, the J end by 3 bases, with 12 bases between. The CDR3 is made up of 15 amino acids. Germline V gene lookup returns CDR1 SNHLY and CDR2 FYNNEI. CDR3 loop: CASSDNGYNNQPQHF. The CDR3 DNA reads as TGTGCCAGCAGTGATAATGGGTATAACAATCAGCCCCAGCATTTT.

The J gene is TRBJ2-4, the V gene TRBV5-6; 12 nucleotides align to TRBD2. The CDR3 runs to 16 residues. CDR1 and CDR2 from the germline V gene are SGHDT and YYEEEE. V was clipped by 4 bases and J by 7 bases; unmatched bases: 9. Here the CDR3 DNA reads TGTGCCAGCAGCGCCCAGCCCGGGACTAGCGGGAACATTCAGTACTTC. The encoded protein is CASSAQPGTSGNIQYF.

The chain's CDR3 is CASSQWTAGFEKLFF. CDR3 coding DNA: TGTGCCAGCTCCCAGTGGACCGCAGGGTTCGAAAAACTGTTTTTT. This sequence joins TRBV6-6 and TRBJ1-4, with a weak D call TRBD1 (5 bases). Germline CDR1 is MNHNY and CDR2 is SVGAGI (reference sequence). The V gene lost 8 bases and the J gene lost 8 bases, with 21 bases spanning the gap. The CDR3 spans 15 residues.

The V call is TRBV7-9, the J call TRBJ2-1; 8 bases align to TRBD2. After removal of 2 bases from V and 5 bases from J, the junction contained 8 bases not matched to a gene. Germline-derived CDR1 and CDR2 are SEHNR and FQNEAQ (reference sequence). CDR3 length equals 16 residues. The DNA of the CDR3 is TGTGCCAGCAGCTTAAACCCGGGACTAGGAAACAATGAGCAGTTCTTC. It specifies CASSLNPGLGNNEQFF.

The V gene is TRBV5-8, the J gene TRBJ1-4, with D possibly matching TRBD1 (5 bases). The ends were cut back, 2 bases at V and 8 bases at J, with 22 bases in the middle. This CDR3 has 17 amino acids. The germline gives CDR1 SGHTS, CDR2 YDEGEE. In nucleotides, the CDR3 is TGTGCCAGCAGCTTTAATCCCGGAACGGCAGGGAAAGAAAAACTGTTTTTT. Amino acid sequence: CASSFNPGTAGKEKLFF.

V gene TRBV27 combines with J gene TRBJ2-2; D is ambiguous. CDR3 length equals 15 residues. Germline V gene sequence: CDR1 MNHEY, CDR2 SMNVEV (reference sequence). Trimming removed 4 bases from V and 6 bases from J, with 15 bases in between. The CDR3 nucleotides read TGTGCCAGCAGTTCCCACGATTGGGTGGCCGGGGAGCTGTTTTTT. Its translation is CASSSHDWVAGELFF.

This chain connects TRBV2 to TRBJ1-3; no firm D call. Between the trimmed V and J ends, which lost 10 bases and 4 bases, there was a span of 17 bases. This CDR3 comprises 14 residues. Germline-derived CDR1 and CDR2 are SNHLY and FYNNEI. Here the CDR3 reads CATRSPGGGNTIYF. In DNA, the CDR3 is TGTGCCACGCGAAGTCCCGGAGGGGGAAACACCATATATTTT. The whole variable domain, remainder taken from reference TRBV2 and TRBJ1-3, is EPEVTQTPSHQVTQMGQEVILRCVPISNHLYFYWYRQILGQKVEFLVSFYNNEISEKSEIFDDQFSVERPDGSNFTLKIRSTKLEDSAMYFCATRSPGGGNTIYFGEGSWLTVV.

The chain couples TRBV7-9 to TRBJ1-4; tentatively, D is TRBD1 (5 bases). The germline V gene has CDR1 SEHNR and CDR2 FQNEAQ (reference sequence). The length of the CDR3 is 16 residues. V shed 5 bases and J shed 5 bases, with 18 bases lying between them. CDR3 in DNA: TGTGCCAGCAGCACCCGGGACCTGCCCGTCAATGAAAAACTGTTTTTT. It encodes CASSTRDLPVNEKLFF.

The genes are TRBV10-3 and TRBJ1-2, with TRBD1 identical over 7 bases. V shed 4 bases, J shed 7 bases, and the junction held 6 bases outside the gene matches. The CDR3 spans 13 residues. CDR1 ENHRY and CDR2 SYGVKD come from the germline V gene. The CDR3 here is CAISVDRAGGYTF. Here the CDR3 DNA reads TGTGCCATCAGTGTAGACAGGGCGGGTGGCTACACCTTC.

This chain links TRBV30 with TRBJ1-1, with D possibly TRBD1 on 5 matching bases. There are 16 residues in the CDR3. Germline V lookup: CDR1 GTSNPN, CDR2 SVGIG (reference sequence). Trimming removed 2 bases at V and 7 bases at J, with 23 bases between. This CDR3 reads CAWSPVSGSGMVEAFF. CDR3 nucleotides: TGTGCCTGGAGTCCGGTTTCAGGGAGCGGTATGGTTGAAGCTTTCTTT.

This sequence joins TRBV30 and TRBJ1-1; 8 bases map to TRBD1. The CDR3 length is 13 residues. Germline-derived CDR1 and CDR2 are GTSNPN and SVGIG (reference sequence). The CDR3 spells CARDRGLTTEAFF. CDR3 nucleotides: TGTGCGCGAGACAGGGGTCTAACGACTGAAGCTTTCTTT.

Only one count was recorded for this clone. V usage is TRBV19 and J usage is TRBJ1-5; TRBD1 is a possible D gene (5 bases). The ends were cut back, 5 bases at V and 4 bases at J, with 9 bases in the middle. Germline V gene data show CDR1 as LNHDA and CDR2 as SQIVND (reference sequence). There are 13 residues in the CDR3. Here the CDR3 DNA reads TGTGCCAGTAGTCCCAGGGATAATCAGCCCCAGCATTTT. It yields the protein CASSPRDNQPQHF.

The table lists this clone with a count of one. J is TRBJ1-1 and V is TRBV10-3, with 7 nucleotides matching TRBD1. Unmatched junction bases numbered 1, after V lost 5 bases and J lost 1 base. The CDR3 is 13 amino acids. In germline, CDR1 is ENHRY, CDR2 SYGVKD. CDR3 nucleotides: TGTGCCATCAGTCGGACAGGGAACACTGAAGCTTTCTTT. This sequence encodes CAISRTGNTEAFF.